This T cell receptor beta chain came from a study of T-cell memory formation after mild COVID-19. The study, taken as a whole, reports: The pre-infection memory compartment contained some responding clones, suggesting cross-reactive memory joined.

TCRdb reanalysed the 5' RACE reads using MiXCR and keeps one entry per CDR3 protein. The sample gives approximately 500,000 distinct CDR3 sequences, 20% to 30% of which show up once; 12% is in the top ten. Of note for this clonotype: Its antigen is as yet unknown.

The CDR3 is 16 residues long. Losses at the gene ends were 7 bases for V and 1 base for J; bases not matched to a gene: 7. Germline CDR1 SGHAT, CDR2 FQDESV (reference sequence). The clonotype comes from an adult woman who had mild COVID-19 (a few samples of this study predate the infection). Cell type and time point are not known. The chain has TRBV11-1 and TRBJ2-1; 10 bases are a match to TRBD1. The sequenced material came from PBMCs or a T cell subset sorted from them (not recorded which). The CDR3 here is CASTRQGQGSYNEQFF. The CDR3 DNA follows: TGTGCCAGCACCAGACAGGGACAGGGGTCCTACAATGAGCAGTTCTTC. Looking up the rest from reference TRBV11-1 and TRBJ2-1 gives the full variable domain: EAEVAQSPRYKITEKSQAVAFWCDPISGHATLYWYRQILGQGPELLVQFQDESVVDDSQLPKDRFSAERLKGVDSTLKIQPAELGDSAMYLCASTRQGQGSYNEQFFGPGTRLTVL.